The T cell receptor beta chain described here comes from a study of T cell repertoires in cytomegalovirus infection. From germline, CDR1 is SGHVS and CDR2 FNYEAQ. This CDR3 spans 16 amino acids. Germline trimming cut 5 bases from V and 3 bases from J; bases unmatched to any gene: 12. Ten or more counts support this clonotype. The antigen is not known. TCRdb recomputed calls from the reads with MiXCR, one row per CDR3 protein. The sample shows 650,000 to 900,000 distinct CDR3 sequences, about 27% of them seen only once. The receptor was isolated from a human donor in good health (CMV status not recorded). Some clones in this sample may be carry-over from other donors' samples. Source: cultured CD8+ T cells from PBMCs, taken from culture after CMV antigen stimulation. This chain connects TRBV7-6 to TRBJ2-7, with 8 bases fitting TRBD2. CDR3 protein: CASSPATAGGSYEQYF. The DNA of the CDR3 is TGTGCCAGCAGCCCCGCTACTGCGGGGGGCAGCTACGAGCAGTACTTC.